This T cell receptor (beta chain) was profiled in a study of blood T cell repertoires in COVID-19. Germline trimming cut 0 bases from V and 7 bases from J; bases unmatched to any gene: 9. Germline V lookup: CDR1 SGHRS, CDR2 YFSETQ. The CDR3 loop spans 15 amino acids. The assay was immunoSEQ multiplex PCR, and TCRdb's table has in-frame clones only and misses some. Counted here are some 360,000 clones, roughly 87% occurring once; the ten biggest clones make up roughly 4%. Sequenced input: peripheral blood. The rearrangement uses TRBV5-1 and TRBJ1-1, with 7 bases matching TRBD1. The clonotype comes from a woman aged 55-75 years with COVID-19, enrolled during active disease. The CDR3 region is CASSLVDRAEGEAFF. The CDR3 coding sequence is TGCGCCAGCAGCTTGGTCGACAGGGCCGAGGGTGAAGCTTTCTTT.